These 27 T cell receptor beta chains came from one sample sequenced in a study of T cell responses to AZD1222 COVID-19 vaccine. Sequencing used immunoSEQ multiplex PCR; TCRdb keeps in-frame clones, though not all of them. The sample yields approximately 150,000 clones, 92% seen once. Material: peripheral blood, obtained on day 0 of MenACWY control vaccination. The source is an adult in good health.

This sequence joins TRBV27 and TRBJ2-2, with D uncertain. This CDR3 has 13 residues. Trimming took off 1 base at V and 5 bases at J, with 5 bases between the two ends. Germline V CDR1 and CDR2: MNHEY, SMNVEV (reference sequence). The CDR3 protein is CASSLLGTGELFF. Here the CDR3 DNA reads TGTGCCAGCAGTTTATTAGGGACCGGGGAGCTGTTTTTT.

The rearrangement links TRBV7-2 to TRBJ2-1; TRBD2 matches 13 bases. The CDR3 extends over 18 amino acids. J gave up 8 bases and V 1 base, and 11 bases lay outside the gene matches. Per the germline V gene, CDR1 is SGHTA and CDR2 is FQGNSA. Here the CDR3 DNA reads TGTGCCAGCAGCTTAGGGGGTAGGACTAGCGGGAGTCCCCATGAGCAGTTCTTC. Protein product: CASSLGGRTSGSPHEQFF.

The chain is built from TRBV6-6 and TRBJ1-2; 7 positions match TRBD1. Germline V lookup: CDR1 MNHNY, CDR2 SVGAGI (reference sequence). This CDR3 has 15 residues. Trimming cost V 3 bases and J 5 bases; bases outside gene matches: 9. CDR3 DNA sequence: TGTGCCAGCAGTTATACCCGACAGGGAGGGTATGGCTACACCTTC. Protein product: CASSYTRQGGYGYTF.

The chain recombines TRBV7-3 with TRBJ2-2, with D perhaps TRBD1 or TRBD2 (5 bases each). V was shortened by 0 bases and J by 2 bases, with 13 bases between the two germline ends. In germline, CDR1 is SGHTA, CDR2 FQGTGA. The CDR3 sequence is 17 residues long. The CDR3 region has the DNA TGTGCCAGCAGCTTAACGGGGGTAGACCTAAACACCGGGGAGCTGTTTTTT. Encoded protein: CASSLTGVDLNTGELFF.

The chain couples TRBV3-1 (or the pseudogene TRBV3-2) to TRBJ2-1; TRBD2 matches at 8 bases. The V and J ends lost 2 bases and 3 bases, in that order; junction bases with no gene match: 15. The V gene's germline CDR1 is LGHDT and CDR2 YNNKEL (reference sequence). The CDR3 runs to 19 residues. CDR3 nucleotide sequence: TGTGCCAGCAGCCAAACGGGACTAGAATTAACGGCGTTCTACAATGAGCAGTTCTTC. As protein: CASSQTGLELTAFYNEQFF.

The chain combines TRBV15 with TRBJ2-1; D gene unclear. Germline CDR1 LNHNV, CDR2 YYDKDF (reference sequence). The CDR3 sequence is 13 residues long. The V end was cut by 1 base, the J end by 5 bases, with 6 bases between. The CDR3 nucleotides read TGTGCCACCAGCAGAGGGGGAAACAATGAGCAGTTCTTC. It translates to CATSRGGNNEQFF.

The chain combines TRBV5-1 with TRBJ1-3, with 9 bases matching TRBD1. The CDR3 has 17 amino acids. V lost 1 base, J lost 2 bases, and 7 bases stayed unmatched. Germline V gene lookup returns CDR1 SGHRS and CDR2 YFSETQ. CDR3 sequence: CASSLRTGVDTGNTIYF. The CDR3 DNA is TGCGCCAGCAGCTTGAGGACAGGGGTCGACACTGGAAACACCATATATTTT.

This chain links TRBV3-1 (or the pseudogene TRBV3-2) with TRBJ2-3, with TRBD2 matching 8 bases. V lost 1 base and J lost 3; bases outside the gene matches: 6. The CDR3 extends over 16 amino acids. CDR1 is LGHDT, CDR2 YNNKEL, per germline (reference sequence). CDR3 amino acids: CASSQGPVAGTDTQYF. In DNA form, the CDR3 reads TGTGCCAGCAGCCAAGGACCGGTAGCGGGAACAGATACGCAGTATTTT.

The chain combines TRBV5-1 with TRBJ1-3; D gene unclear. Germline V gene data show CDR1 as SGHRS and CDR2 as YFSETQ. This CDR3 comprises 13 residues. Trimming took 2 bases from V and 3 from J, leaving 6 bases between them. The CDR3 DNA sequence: TGCGCCAGCAGCTTAGACGGTGGAAACACCATATATTTT. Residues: CASSLDGGNTIYF.

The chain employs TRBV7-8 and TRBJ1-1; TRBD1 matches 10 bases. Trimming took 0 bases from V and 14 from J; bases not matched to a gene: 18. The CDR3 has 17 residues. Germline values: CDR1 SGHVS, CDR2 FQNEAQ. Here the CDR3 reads CASSLAHRDRGGPSTFF. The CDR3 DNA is TGTGCCAGCAGCTTAGCCCACCGGGACAGGGGAGGCCCTTCCACCTTCTTT. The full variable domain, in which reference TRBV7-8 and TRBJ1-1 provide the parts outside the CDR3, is GAGVSQSPRYKVAKRGQDVALRCDPISGHVSLFWYQQALGQGPEFLTYFQNEAQLDKSGLPSDRFFAERPEGSVSTLKIQRTQQEDSAVYLCASSLAHRDRGGPSTFFGQGTRLTVV.

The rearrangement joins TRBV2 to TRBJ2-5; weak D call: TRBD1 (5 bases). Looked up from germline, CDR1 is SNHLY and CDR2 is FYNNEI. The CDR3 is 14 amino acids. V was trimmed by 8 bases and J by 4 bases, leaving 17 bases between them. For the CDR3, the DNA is TGTGCCAGCCTGGTCAGGGAAAGTGCAGAGACCCAGTACTTC. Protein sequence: CASLVRESAETQYF.

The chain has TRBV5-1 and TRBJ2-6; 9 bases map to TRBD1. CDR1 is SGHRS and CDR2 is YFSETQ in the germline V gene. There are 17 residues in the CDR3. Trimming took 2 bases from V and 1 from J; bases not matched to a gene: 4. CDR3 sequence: CASSFTGGGSGANVLTF. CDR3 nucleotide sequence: TGCGCCAGCAGCTTCACAGGGGGCGGGTCTGGGGCCAACGTCCTGACTTTC.

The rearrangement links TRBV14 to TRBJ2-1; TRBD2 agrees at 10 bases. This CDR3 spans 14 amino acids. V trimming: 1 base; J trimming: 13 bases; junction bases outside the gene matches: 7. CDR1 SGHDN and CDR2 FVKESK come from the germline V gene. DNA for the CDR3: TGTGCCAGCAGCCAAGCGGGGCTAGCGGGGGCCCAGTTCTTC. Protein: CASSQAGLAGAQFF.

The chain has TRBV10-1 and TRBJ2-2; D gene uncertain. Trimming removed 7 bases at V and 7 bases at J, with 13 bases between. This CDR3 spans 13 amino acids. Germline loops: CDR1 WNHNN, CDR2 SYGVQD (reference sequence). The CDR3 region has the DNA TGCGCCAGCACAGATAGGTTCGGCGGGGAGCTGTTTTTT. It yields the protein CASTDRFGGELFF.

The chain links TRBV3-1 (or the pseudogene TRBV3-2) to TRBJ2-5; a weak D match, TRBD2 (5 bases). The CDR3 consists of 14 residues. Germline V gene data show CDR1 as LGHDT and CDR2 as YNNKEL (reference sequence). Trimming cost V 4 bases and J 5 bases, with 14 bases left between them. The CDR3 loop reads CASSPRDSVETQYF. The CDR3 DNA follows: TGTGCCAGCAGCCCACGGGATTCCGTGGAGACCCAGTACTTC.

As DNA, the CDR3 is TGTGCCAGCAGCTTACCCAAGGGGAACACTGAAGCTTTCTTT. It yields the protein CASSLPKGNTEAFF. V gene TRBV11-3 combines with J gene TRBJ1-1; no firm D call. V lost 2 bases and J lost 1, with 8 bases in between. The CDR3 covers 14 residues. The germline gives CDR1 SGHNT, CDR2 YENEEA.

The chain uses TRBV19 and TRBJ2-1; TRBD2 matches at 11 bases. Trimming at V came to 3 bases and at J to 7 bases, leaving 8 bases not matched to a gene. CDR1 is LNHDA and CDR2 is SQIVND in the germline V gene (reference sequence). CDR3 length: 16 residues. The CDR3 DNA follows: TGTGCCAGTAGTATTTCGGCACTAGCGGGGGAGAATGAGCAGTTCTTC. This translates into CASSISALAGENEQFF.

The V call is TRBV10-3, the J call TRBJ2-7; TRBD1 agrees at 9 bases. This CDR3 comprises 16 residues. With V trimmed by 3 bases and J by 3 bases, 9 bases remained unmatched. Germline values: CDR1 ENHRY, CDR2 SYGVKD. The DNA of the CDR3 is TGTGCCATCAGTGACCCCTCGGACAGGGGCCTCTACGAGCAGTACTTC. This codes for CAISDPSDRGLYEQYF.

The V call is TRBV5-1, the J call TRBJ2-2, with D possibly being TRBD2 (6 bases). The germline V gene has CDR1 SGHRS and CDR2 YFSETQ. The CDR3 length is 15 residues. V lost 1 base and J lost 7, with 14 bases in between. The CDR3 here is CASSLSAGRNGELFF. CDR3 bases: TGCGCCAGCAGCTTGAGTGCAGGGAGGAACGGGGAGCTGTTTTTT.

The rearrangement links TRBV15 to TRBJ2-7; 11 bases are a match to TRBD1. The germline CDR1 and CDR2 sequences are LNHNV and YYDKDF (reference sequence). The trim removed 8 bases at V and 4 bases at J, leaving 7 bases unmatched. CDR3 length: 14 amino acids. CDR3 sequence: CATGQGDRGYEQYF. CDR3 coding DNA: TGTGCCACCGGCCAGGGGGACAGGGGGTACGAGCAGTACTTC.

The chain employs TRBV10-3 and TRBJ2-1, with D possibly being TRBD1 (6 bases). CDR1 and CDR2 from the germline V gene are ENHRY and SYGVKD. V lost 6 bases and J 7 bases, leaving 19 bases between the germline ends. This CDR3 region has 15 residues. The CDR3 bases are TGTGCCATCAGGCCGGACAGTGGGTTACGGAATGAGCAGTTCTTC. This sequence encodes CAIRPDSGLRNEQFF.

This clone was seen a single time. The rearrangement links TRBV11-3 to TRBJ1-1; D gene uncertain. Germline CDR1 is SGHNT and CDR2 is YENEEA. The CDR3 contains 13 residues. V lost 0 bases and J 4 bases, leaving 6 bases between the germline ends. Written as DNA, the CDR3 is TGTGCCAGCAGCTTAGATCGGGTCACTGAAGCTTTCTTT. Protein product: CASSLDRVTEAFF.

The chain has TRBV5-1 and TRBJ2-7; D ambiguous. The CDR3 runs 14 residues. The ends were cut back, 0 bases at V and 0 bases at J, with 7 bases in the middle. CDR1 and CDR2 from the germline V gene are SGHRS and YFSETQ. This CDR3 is CASSLAMLSYEQYF. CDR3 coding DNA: TGCGCCAGCAGCTTGGCCATGCTCTCCTACGAGCAGTACTTC.

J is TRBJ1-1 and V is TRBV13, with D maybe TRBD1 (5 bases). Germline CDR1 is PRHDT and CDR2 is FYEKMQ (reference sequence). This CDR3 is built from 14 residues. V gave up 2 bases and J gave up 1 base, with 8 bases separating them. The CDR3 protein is CASSLLQANTEAFF. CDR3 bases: TGTGCCAGCAGCTTATTACAGGCGAACACTGAAGCTTTCTTT.

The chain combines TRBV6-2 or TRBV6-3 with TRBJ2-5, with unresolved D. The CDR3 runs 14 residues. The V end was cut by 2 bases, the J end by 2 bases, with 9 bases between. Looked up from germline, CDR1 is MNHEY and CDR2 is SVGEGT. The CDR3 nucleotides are TGTGCCAGCAGTTACCGGGCAGAACAAGAGACCCAGTACTTC. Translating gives CASSYRAEQETQYF.

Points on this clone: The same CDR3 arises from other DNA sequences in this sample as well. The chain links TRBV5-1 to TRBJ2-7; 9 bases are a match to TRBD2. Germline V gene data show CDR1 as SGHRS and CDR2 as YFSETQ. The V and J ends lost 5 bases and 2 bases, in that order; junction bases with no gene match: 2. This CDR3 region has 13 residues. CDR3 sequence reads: CASRLAGPYEQYF. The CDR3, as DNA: TGCGCCAGCAGACTAGCGGGCCCCTACGAGCAGTACTTC.

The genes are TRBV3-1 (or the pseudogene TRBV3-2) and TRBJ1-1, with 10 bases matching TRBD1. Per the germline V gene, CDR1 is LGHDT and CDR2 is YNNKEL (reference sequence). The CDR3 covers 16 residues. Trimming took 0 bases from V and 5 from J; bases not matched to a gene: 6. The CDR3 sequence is CASSQDFRDRGTEAFF. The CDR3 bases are TGTGCCAGCAGCCAAGATTTCCGGGACAGGGGTACTGAAGCTTTCTTT.